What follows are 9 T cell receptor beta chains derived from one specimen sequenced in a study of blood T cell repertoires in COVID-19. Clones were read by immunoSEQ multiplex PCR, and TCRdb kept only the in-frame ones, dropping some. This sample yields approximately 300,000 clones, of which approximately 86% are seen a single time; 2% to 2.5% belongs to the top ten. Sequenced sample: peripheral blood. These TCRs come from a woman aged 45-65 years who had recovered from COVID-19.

The CDR3 coding sequence is TGTGCCAGCAGACACGATCGGACAGGGGATGGCTACACCTTC. Translation gives CASRHDRTGDGYTF. The V gene is TRBV28, the J gene TRBJ1-2, with 9 bases aligning to TRBD1. The V segment lost 6 bases and the J segment 6 bases; nucleotides outside the gene matches: 8. This CDR3 spans 14 amino acids. Germline-derived CDR1 and CDR2 are MDHEN and SYDVKM.

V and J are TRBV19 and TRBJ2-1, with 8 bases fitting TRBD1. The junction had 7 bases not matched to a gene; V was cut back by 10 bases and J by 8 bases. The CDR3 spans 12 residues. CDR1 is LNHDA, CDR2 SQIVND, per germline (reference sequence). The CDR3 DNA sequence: TGTGCCACTTCGGACAGGGTCGATGAGCAGTTCTTC. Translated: CATSDRVDEQFF.

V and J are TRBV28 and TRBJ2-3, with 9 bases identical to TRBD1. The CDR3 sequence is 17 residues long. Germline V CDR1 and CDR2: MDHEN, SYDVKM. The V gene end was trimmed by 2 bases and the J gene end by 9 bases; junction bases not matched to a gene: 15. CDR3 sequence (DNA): TGTGCCAGCAGTTTACCCCCTCGGGGACAGGGTTCAGGCACGCAGTATTTT. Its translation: CASSLPPRGQGSGTQYF.

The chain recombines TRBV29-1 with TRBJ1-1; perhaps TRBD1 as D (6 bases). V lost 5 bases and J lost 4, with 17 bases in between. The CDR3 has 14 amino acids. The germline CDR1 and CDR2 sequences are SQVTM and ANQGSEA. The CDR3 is CSVQRSQGATEAFF. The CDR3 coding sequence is TGCAGCGTTCAACGCTCACAGGGAGCCACTGAAGCTTTCTTT.

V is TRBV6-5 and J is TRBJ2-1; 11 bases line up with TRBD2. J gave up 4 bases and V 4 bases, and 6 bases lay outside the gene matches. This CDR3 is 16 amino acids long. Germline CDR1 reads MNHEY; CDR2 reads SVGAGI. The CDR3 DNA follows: TGTGCCAGCAGTTCGCTAGCGGGAGGCCCTTACAATGAGCAGTTCTTC. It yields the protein CASSSLAGGPYNEQFF.

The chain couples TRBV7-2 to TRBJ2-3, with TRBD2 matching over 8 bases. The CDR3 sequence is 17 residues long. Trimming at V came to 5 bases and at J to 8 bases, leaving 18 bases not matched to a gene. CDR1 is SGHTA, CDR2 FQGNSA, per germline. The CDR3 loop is CASSSSPLAGLLGTQYF. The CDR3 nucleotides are TGTGCCAGCAGCAGCTCCCCCCTAGCGGGCCTACTCGGTACGCAGTATTTT.

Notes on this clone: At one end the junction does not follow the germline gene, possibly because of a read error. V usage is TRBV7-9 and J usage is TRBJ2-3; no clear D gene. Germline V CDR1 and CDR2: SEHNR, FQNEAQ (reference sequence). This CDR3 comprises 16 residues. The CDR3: CASGLPLTPRTDTQYF. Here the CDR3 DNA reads TGTGCCAGCGGCTTACCATTGACTCCGCGCACAGATACGCAGTATTTT.

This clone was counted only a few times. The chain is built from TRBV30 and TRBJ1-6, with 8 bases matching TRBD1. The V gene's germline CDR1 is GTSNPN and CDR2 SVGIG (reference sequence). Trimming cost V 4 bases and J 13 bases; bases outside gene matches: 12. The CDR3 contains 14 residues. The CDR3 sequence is CAWNTGGAILPLHF. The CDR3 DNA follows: TGTGCCTGGAATACAGGGGGTGCCATCCTCCCCCTCCACTTT.

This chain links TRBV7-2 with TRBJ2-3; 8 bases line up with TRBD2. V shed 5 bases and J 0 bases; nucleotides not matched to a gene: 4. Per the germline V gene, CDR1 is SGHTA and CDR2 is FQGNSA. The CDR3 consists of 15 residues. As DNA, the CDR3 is TGTGCCAGCAGCCTCGGGGGGGATAGCACAGATACGCAGTATTTT. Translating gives CASSLGGDSTDTQYF. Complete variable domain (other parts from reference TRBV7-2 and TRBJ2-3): GAGVSQSPSNKVTEKGKDVELRCDPISGHTALYWYRQSLGQGLEFLIYFQGNSAPDKSGLPSDRFSAERTGGSVSTLTIQRTQQEDSAVYLCASSLGGDSTDTQYFGPGTRLTVL.